The clone carrying this T cell receptor (beta chain) is a singleton in its sample. Profiled with immunoSEQ multiplex PCR; TCRdb holds only in-frame clones, not every one. The sample shows 130,000 or so clones, roughly four fifths of them seen only once. Germline CDR1 MNHEY, CDR2 SVGEGT. V lost 5 bases to trimming and J lost 0 bases, with 12 bases between them. The CDR3 is 15 amino acids. The source of the sample is a study of blood T cell repertoires in COVID-19. Across the study: The United States, Italy and Spain supplied acute and convalescent COVID-19 samples.

This receptor was taken from a woman at least 80 years old with acute or convalescent COVID-19. The rearrangement joins TRBV6-2 or TRBV6-3 to TRBJ2-3; D unclear. Sequencing used peripheral blood. The CDR3 is CASSSYYSSTDTQYF. The CDR3 region has the DNA TGTGCCAGCAGTAGCTACTATTCGAGCACAGATACGCAGTATTTT.